These T cell receptor beta chains were read from a single sample in a study of T cells after posttransplantation cyclophosphamide. Sequencing used immunoSEQ multiplex PCR; TCRdb keeps in-frame clones, though not all of them. There are roughly 6,800 clones in the sample, none observed a single time. The sequencing used PBMCs, collected after allogeneic stem cell transplant with posttransplant cyclophosphamide. These receptors were taken from a female patient in her fifties or sixties who received an allogeneic stem cell transplant from a related donor, was CMV-positive, and had no GVHD. Some of the T cells might come from the graft donor. Both conserved end residues are part of each CDR3.

>TRBV5-6|TRBJ2-5
CASSFRDTEETQYF
>TRBV11-2|TRBJ1-3
CASSPDLVANTIYF
>TRBV11-2|TRBJ2-3
CASSLAGGGRSDTQYF
>TRBV29-1|TRBJ1-1
CSVRRGRGLDTEAFF
>TRBV25-1|TRBJ2-7
CASSRGTYEQYF
>TRBV4-1|TRBJ2-5
CASSPGDGRTYQETQYF
>TRBV6-5|TRBJ2-7
CASSYRAYLTYEQYF
>TRBV27|TRBJ1-2
CASSFTGFSITGYTF
>TRBV14|TRBJ1-2
CASSQTGSAGNYGYTF
>TRBV19|TRBJ1-2
CASSRGLNYGYTF
>TRBV7-3|TRBJ2-6
CASSLTGGTGANVLTF
>TRBV9|TRBJ2-7
CASSTAGLVSEQYF
>TRBV12-3/TRBV12-4|TRBJ2-3
CASSRRGGGTDTQYF
>TRBV27|TRBJ2-7
CASSFWDRPYEQYF
>TRBV5-6|TRBJ2-1
CASSRTGINYNEQFF
>TRBV27|TRBJ2-3
CASRGQGADTQYF
>TRBV7-6|TRBJ2-3
CASSSPSTDTQYF
>TRBV6-6|TRBJ1-2
CASSFRQGSGYTF
>TRBV30|TRBJ2-1
CAWSPGTSRSSNEQFF
>TRBV6-2/TRBV6-3|TRBJ1-1
CASSYQPGTEAFF
>TRBV7-2|TRBJ1-2
CASSLVVGQGVGGYTF
>TRBV2|TRBJ2-1
CASSQGAFIGSEQFF
>TRBV27|TRBJ2-2
CASSLLGTTGELFF
>TRBV4-2|TRBJ2-1
CASSQQLSYEQFF
>TRBV29-1|TRBJ1-2
CSSVGGVAGYTF
>TRBV27|TRBJ2-7
CASSLTGTGYVEQYF